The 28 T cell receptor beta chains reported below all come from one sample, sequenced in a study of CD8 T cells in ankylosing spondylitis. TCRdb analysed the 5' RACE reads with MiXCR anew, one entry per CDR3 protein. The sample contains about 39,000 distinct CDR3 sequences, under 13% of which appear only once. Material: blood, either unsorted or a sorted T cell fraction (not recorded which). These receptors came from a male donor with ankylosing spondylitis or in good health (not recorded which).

The CDR3 loop reads CASRDWDRGLETQYF. The CDR3 bases are TGTGCCAGCAGGGATTGGGACAGGGGATTGGAGACCCAGTACTTC. The chain couples TRBV2 to TRBJ2-5; 10 bases align to TRBD1. Germline V lookup: CDR1 SNHLY, CDR2 FYNNEI. This CDR3 region has 15 residues. The V and J ends lost 6 bases and 5 bases, in that order; junction bases with no gene match: 9.

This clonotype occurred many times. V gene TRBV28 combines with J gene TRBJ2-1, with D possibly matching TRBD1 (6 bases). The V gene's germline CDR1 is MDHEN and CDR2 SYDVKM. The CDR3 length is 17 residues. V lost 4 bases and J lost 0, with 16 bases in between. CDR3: CASSSSPTGSSYNEQFF. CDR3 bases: TGTGCCAGCAGTTCTTCCCCCACAGGGAGCTCCTACAATGAGCAGTTCTTC.

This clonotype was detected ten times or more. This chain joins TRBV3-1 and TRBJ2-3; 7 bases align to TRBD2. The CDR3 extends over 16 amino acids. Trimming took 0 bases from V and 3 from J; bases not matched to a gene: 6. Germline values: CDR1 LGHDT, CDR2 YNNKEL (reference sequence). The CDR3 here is CASSQDLDGRTDTQYF. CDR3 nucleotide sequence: TGTGCCAGCAGCCAAGATCTGGACGGGAGGACAGATACGCAGTATTTT.

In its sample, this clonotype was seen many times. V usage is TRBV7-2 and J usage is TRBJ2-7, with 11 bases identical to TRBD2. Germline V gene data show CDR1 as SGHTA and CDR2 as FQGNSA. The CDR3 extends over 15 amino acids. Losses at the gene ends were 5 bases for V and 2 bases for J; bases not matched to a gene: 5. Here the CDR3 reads CASSTTSGTTYEQYF. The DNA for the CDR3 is TGTGCCAGCAGCACGACTAGCGGGACCACCTACGAGCAGTACTTC.

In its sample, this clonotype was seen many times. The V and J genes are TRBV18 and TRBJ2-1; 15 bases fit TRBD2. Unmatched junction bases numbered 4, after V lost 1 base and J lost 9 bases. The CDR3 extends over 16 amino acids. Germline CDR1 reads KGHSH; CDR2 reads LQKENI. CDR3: CASSPRAGLAGGEQFF. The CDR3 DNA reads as TGTGCCAGCTCACCACGGGCGGGACTAGCGGGAGGTGAGCAGTTCTTC. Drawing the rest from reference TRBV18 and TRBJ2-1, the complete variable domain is NAGVMQNPRHLVRRRGQEARLRCSPMKGHSHVYWYRQLPEEGLKFMVYLQKENIIDESGMPKERFSAEFPKEGPSILRIQQVVRGDSAAYFCASSPRAGLAGGEQFFGPGTRLTVL.

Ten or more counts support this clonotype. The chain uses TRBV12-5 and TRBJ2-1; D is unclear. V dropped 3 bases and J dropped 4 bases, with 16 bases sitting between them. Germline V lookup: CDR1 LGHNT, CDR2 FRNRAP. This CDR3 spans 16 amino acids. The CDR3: CASGFDQRAIYNEQFF. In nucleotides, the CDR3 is TGTGCTAGTGGTTTCGACCAAAGGGCTATTTACAATGAGCAGTTCTTC.

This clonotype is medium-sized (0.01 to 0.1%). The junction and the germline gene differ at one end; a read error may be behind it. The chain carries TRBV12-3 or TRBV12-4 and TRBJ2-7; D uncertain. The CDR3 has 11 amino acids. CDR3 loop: CASSLGYEQYF. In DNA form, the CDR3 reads TGCGCCAGCAGCTTGGGCTACGAGCAGTACTTC.

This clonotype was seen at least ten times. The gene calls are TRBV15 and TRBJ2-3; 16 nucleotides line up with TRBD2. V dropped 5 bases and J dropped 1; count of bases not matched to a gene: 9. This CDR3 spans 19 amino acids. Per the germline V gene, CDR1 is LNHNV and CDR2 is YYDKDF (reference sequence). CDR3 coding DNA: TGTGCCACCAGCTTCGGGACTAGCGGGAGGGCCGTTGGCACAGATACGCAGTATTTT. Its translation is CATSFGTSGRAVGTDTQYF.

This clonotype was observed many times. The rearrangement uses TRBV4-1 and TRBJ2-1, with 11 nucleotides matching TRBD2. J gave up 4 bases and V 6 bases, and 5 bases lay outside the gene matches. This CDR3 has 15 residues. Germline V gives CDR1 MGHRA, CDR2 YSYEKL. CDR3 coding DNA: TGCGCCAGCAGTCCGGGACTAGCGGAATACAATGAGCAGTTCTTC. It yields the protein CASSPGLAEYNEQFF.

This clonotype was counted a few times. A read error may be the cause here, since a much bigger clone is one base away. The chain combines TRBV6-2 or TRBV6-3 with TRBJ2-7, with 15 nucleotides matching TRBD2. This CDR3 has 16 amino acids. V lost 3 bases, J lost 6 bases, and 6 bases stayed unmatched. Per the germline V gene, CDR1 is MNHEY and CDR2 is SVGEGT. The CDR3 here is CASSYERTSGRGEQYF. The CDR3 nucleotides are TGTGCCAGCAGTTATGAGAGGACTAGCGGGAGGGGCGAGCAGTACTTC.

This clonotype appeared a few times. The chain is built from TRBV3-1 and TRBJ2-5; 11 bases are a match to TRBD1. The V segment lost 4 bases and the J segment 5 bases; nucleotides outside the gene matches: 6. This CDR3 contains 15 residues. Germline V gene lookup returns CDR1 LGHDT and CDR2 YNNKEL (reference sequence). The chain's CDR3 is CASSPGTGGYETQYF. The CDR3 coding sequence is TGTGCCAGCAGCCCCGGGACAGGGGGATATGAGACCCAGTACTTC.

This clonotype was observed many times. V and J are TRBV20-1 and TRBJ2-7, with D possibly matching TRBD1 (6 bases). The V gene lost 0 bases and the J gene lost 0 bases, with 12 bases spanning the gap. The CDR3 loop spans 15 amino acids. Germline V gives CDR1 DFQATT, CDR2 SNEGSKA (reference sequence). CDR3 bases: TGCAGTGCTAGAGAAGGTCAGGGGAGCTCCTACGAGCAGTACTTC. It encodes CSAREGQGSSYEQYF.

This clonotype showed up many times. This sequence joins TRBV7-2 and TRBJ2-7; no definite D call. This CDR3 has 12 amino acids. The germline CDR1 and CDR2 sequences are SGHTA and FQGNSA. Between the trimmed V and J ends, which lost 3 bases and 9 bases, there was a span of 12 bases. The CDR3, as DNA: TGTGCCAGCAGCTTTTATGCGACGGGGCAGTACTTC. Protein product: CASSFYATGQYF.

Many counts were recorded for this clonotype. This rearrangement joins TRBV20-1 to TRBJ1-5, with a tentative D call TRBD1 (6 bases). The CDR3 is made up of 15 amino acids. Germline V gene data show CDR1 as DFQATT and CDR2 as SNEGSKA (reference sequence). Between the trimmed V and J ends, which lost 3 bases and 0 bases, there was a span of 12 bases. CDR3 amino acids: CSARAGQYSNQPQHF. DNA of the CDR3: TGCAGTGCTAGGGCTGGACAGTATAGCAATCAGCCCCAGCATTTT.

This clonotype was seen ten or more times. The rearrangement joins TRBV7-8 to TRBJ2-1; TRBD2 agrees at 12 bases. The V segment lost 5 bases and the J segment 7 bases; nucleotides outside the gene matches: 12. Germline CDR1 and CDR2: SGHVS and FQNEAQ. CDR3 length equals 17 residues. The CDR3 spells CASSQILAGGPRNEQFF. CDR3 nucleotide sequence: TGTGCCAGCAGCCAGATTCTAGCGGGAGGGCCAAGAAATGAGCAGTTCTTC.

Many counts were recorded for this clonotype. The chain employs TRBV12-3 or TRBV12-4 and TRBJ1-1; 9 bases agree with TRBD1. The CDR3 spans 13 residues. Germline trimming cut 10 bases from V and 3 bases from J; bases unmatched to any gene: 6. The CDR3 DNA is TGTGCCATAGAAAGGGACAGGGACACTGAAGCTTTCTTT. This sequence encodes CAIERDRDTEAFF.

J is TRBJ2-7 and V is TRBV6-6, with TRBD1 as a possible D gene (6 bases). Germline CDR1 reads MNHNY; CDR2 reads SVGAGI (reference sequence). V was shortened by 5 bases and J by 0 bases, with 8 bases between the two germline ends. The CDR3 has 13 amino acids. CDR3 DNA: TGTGCCAGCAGTAGCAGGGGCTCCTACGAGCAGTACTTC. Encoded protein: CASSSRGSYEQYF.

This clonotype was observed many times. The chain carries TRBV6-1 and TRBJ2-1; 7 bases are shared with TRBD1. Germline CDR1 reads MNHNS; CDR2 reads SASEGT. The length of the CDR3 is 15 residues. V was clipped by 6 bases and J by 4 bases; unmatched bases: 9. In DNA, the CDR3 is TGTGCCAGCAGGCCAGACAGGGTTATTTACAATGAGCAGTTCTTC. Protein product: CASRPDRVIYNEQFF.

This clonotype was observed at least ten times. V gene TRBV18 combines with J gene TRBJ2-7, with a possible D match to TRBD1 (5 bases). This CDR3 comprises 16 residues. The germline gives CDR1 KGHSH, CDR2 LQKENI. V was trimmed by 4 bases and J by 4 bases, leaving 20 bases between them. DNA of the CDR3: TGTGCCAGCTCACGAACCACCCAGGGTTTGGTATACGAGCAGTACTTC. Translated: CASSRTTQGLVYEQYF.

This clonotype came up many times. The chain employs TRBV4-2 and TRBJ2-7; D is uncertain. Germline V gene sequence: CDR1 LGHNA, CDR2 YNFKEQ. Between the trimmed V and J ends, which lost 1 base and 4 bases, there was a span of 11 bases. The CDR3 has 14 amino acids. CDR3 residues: CASSQGVGKYEQYF. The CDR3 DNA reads TGTGCCAGCAGCCAAGGAGTAGGGAAATACGAGCAGTACTTC.

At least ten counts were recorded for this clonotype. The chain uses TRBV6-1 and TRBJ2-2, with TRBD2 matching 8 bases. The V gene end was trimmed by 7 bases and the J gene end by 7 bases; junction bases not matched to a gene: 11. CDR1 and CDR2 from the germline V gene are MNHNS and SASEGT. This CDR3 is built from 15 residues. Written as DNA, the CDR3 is TGTGCCAGCACCTTAGGGAGCGGGAGTGGCGGGGAGCTGTTTTTT. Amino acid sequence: CASTLGSGSGGELFF.

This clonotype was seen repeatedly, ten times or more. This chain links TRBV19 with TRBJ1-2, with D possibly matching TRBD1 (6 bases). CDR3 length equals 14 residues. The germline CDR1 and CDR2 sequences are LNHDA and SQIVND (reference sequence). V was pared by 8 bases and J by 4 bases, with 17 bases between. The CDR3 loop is CASQVQGFRYGYTF. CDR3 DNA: TGTGCCAGTCAAGTACAGGGTTTCCGCTATGGCTACACCTTC.

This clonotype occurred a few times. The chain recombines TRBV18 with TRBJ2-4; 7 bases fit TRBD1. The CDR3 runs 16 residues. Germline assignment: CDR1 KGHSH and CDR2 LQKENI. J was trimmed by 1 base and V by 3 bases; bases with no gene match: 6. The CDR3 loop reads CASSPQTGTAKNIQYF. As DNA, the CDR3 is TGTGCCAGCTCACCGCAGACAGGGACGGCCAAAAACATTCAGTACTTC.

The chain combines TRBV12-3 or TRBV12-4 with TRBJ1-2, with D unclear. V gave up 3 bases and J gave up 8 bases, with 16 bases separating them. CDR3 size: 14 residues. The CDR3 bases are TGTGCCAGCAGTTTTCTTAATAGAGGCGGAGGCTACACCTTC. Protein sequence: CASSFLNRGGGYTF.

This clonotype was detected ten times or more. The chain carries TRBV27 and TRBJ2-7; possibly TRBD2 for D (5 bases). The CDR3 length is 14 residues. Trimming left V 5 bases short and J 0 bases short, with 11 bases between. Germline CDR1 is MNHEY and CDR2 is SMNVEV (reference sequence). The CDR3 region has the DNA TGTGCCAGCAGTCCAGGACTGAGCTCCTACGAGCAGTACTTC. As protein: CASSPGLSSYEQYF.

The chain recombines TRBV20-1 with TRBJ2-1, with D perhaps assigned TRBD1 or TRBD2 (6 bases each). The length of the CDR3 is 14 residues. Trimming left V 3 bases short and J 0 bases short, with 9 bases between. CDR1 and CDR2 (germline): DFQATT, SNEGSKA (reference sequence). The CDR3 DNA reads TGCAGTGCTAGCCGGGGGCTCTCCTACAATGAGCAGTTCTTC. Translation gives CSASRGLSYNEQFF.

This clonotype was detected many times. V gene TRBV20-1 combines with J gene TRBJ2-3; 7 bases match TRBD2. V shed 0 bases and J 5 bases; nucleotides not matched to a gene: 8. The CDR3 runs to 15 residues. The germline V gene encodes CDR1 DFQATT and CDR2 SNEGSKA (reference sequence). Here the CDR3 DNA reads TGCAGTGCTAGAGATAGCCGGGAGGTTTTAGATACGCAGTATTTT. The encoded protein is CSARDSREVLDTQYF.

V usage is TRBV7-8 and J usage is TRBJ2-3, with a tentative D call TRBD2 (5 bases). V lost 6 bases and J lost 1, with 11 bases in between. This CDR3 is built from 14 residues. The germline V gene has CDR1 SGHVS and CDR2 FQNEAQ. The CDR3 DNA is TGTGCCAGCAGTGGGAGTTTAGGCACAGATACGCAGTATTTT. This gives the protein CASSGSLGTDTQYF.